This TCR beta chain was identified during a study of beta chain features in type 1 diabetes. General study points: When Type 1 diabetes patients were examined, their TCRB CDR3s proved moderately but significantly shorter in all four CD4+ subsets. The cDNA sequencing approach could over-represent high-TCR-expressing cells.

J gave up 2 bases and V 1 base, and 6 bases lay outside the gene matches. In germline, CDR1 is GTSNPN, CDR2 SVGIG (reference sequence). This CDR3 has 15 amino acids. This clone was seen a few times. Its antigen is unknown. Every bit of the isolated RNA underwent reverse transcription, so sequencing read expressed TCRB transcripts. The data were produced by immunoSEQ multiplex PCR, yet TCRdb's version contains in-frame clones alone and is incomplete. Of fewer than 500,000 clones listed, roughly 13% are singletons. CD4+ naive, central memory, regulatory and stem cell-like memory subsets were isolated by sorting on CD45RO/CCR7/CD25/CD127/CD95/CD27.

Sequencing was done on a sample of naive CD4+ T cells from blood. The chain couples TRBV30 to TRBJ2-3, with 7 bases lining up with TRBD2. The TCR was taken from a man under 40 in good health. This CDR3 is CAWSGLGGTTDTQYF. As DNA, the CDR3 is TGTGCCTGGAGTGGTCTGGGAGGGACCACAGATACGCAGTATTTT.